This T cell receptor beta chain was obtained from a study of early T cells in non-severe SARS-CoV-2 infection. Overall study context: Chains from this unsorted whole-blood bulk RNA could not be paired. General study findings and limits: VDJdb matching skewed toward anti-spike CD8 responses, missing private and CD4 specificities.

MiXCR, applied by TCRdb to the 5' RACE reads, yields one record per CDR3 protein. Among around 33,000 distinct CDR3 sequences, about 6.5% were seen once, and the ten largest hold approximately 7.5%. As regards this clonotype: The antigen remains unidentified.

This CDR3 has 14 residues. Germline V gene data show CDR1 as WSHSY and CDR2 as SAAADI. With V trimmed by 5 bases and J by 6 bases, 4 bases remained unmatched. The TCR was taken from an adult who was a healthcare worker with PCR-confirmed SARS-CoV-2 infection or an uninfected control (not recorded which). The V call is TRBV10-2, the J call TRBJ2-1; 10 bases match TRBD2. Sequencing used whole blood. CDR3 in amino acids: CASSTGTSVNEQFF. CDR3 nucleotide sequence: TGCGCCAGCAGTACCGGGACTAGCGTCAATGAGCAGTTCTTC.